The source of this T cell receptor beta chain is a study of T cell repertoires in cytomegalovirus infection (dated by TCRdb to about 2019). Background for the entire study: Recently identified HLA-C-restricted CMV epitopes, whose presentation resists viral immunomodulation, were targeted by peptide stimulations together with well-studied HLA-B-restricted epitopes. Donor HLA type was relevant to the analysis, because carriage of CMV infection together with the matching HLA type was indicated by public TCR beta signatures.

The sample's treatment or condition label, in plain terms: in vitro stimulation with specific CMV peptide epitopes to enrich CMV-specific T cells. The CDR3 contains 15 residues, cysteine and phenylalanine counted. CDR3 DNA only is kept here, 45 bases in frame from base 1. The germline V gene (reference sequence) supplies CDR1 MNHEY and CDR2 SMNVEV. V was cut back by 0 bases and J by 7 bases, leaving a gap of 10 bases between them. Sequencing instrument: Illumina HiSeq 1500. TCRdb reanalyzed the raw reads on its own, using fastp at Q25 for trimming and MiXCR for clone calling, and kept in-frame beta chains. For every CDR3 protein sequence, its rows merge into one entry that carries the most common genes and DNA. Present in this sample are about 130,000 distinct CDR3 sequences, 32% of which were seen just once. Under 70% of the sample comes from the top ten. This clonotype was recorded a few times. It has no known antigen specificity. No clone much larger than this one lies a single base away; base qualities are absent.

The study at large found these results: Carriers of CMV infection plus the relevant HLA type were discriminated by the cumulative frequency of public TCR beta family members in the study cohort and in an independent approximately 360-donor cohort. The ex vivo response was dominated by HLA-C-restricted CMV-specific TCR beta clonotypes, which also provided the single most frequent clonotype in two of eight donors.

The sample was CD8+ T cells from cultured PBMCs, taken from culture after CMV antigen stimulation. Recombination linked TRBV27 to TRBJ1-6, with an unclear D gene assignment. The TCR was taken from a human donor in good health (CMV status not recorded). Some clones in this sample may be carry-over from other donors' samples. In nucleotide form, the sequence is TGTGCCAGCAGTTTATCATTTGGGGAAAATTCACCCCTCCACTTT. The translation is CASSLSFGENSPLHF.